This passage covers 28 T cell receptor beta chains from one sample sequenced in a study of T-cell memory formation after mild COVID-19. Each CDR3 protein gets one entry after TCRdb re-called the 5' RACE reads with MiXCR. The table lists 100,000 to 130,000 distinct CDR3 sequences, around 14% of them singletons. The material sequenced was PBMCs or a T cell subset sorted from them (not recorded which). The receptors here all came from a man in his late teens or twenties who had mild COVID-19 (a few samples of this study predate the infection). Cell type and time point are not known.

This clonotype appeared a few times. The V and J genes are TRBV7-9 and TRBJ2-7, with D possibly TRBD1 on 5 matching bases. This CDR3 is 13 amino acids long. The germline V gene has CDR1 SEHNR and CDR2 FQNEAQ (reference sequence). Trimming removed 5 bases at V and 4 bases at J, with 12 bases between. The CDR3 loop reads CASSPRAQYEQYV. The CDR3, as DNA: TGTGCCAGCAGCCCCAGGGCTCAGTACGAGCAGTACGTC.

This chain uses TRBV24-1 with TRBJ1-2; no reliable D call. The CDR3 totals 12 residues. V was cut by 1 base and J by 9 bases, with 8 bases left in between. From germline, CDR1 is KGHDR and CDR2 SFDVKD. CDR3 region: CATSDFGSSYTF. In nucleotides, the CDR3 is TGTGCCACCAGTGATTTTGGTTCGAGCTACACCTTC.

The V and J genes are TRBV4-3 and TRBJ1-2, with D uncertain. The germline CDR1 and CDR2 sequences are LGHNA and YSLEER. The V gene lost 0 bases and the J gene lost 6 bases, with 5 bases spanning the gap. This CDR3 is built from 12 residues. CDR3 sequence (DNA): TGCGCCAGCAGCCAAGATTTTGATGGCTACACCTTC. It specifies CASSQDFDGYTF.

This clonotype was observed many times. The J gene is TRBJ2-1, the V gene TRBV11-1, with 9 bases fitting TRBD2. CDR3 length: 21 amino acids. CDR1 and CDR2 from the germline V gene are SGHAT and FQDESV (reference sequence). With 4 bases clipped from V and 4 bases from J, the junction kept 23 bases outside the gene matches. The CDR3 nucleotides are TGTGCCAGCAGCTCACCAAGGCCCGGGACAGATCTAGCGGGGACTTACAATGAGCAGTTCTTC. Translated, it gives CASSSPRPGTDLAGTYNEQFF.

This clonotype was seen at least ten times. The chain couples TRBV4-1 to TRBJ2-4; 7 nucleotides line up with TRBD1. The germline CDR1 and CDR2 sequences are MGHRA and YSYEKL. J lost 10 bases, V lost 1 base, and 7 bases had no gene match. The CDR3 covers 14 residues. The CDR3 DNA is TGCGCCAGCAGCCAAGTTGAGGGGACAGAAATTCAGTACTTC. Protein sequence: CASSQVEGTEIQYF.

J is TRBJ2-7 and V is TRBV4-1; unclear D gene. Looked up from germline, CDR1 is MGHRA and CDR2 is YSYEKL. With 0 bases removed from V and 2 bases from J, the gap between germline ends came to 8 bases. This CDR3 is 14 amino acids long. The CDR3 sequence is CASSQEGYTYEQYF. CDR3 coding DNA: TGCGCCAGCAGCCAAGAGGGGTACACCTACGAGCAGTACTTC.

This chain joins TRBV6-5 and TRBJ2-1, with TRBD1 as a possible D gene (6 bases). This CDR3 is built from 14 residues. Germline CDR1 reads MNHEY; CDR2 reads SVGAGI. V gave up 0 bases and J gave up 9 bases, with 12 bases separating them. This CDR3 reads CASSYSTGPTEQFF. DNA of the CDR3: TGTGCCAGCAGTTACTCGACAGGTCCTACTGAGCAGTTCTTC.

The chain joins TRBV6-5 to TRBJ2-1; D is uncertain. Germline V gene lookup returns CDR1 MNHEY and CDR2 SVGAGI. Trimming removed 6 bases from V and 4 bases from J, with 10 bases in between. The CDR3 consists of 13 residues. CDR3 residues: CASSLYGYNEQFF. The CDR3 bases are TGTGCCAGCAGCCTGTATGGTTACAATGAGCAGTTCTTC.

J is TRBJ2-1 and V is TRBV4-3; the match to TRBD2 covers 13 bases. The length of the CDR3 is 19 residues. Germline CDR1 LGHNA, CDR2 YSLEER. With 3 bases clipped from V and 0 bases from J, the junction kept 8 bases outside the gene matches. CDR3 protein: CASSHRLAGGFSSYNEQFF. CDR3 coding DNA: TGCGCCAGCAGCCACCGACTAGCGGGGGGCTTTAGCTCCTACAATGAGCAGTTCTTC.

This clonotype was seen at least ten times. The chain couples TRBV27 to TRBJ2-7; D unclear. Per germline, CDR1 MNHEY and CDR2 SMNVEV (reference sequence). The V end lost 2 bases, the J end lost 0 bases, and 11 bases lay between the germline ends. The CDR3 runs to 15 residues. The CDR3 coding sequence is TGTGCCAGCAGTTTAACCGCCGGAAGCTCCTACGAGCAGTACTTC. This translates into CASSLTAGSSYEQYF.

CDR3: CASRPGINTGELFF. The CDR3 region has the DNA TGTGCCAGCAGGCCGGGGATTAACACCGGGGAGCTGTTTTTT. This chain links TRBV6-5 with TRBJ2-2, with D maybe TRBD2 (5 bases). The length of the CDR3 is 14 residues. Germline lookup yields CDR1 MNHEY and CDR2 SVGAGI. The V end was cut by 6 bases, the J end by 2 bases, with 10 bases between.

In this sample, this clonotype turned up a few times. The chain has TRBV29-1 and TRBJ2-3; 8 bases align to TRBD1. CDR1 is SQVTM, CDR2 ANQGSEA, per germline. V dropped 7 bases and J dropped 2; count of bases not matched to a gene: 5. This CDR3 is 13 amino acids long. The CDR3 reads CSELTGATDTQYF. For the CDR3, the DNA is TGCAGCGAACTGACAGGGGCCACAGATACGCAGTATTTT.

J is TRBJ1-1 and V is TRBV7-9; D remains unclear. The germline V gene encodes CDR1 SEHNR and CDR2 FQNEAQ (reference sequence). The CDR3 is 12 amino acids. V was clipped by 0 bases and J by 7 bases, with 6 bases between them. The CDR3, as DNA: TGTGCCAGCAGCTTAGCGGGTCTTGAAGCTTTCTTT. This sequence encodes CASSLAGLEAFF.

A note on this clonotype: A read error may be the cause here, since a much bigger clone is one base away. The chain has TRBV5-1 and TRBJ2-7; 8 positions match TRBD1. The CDR3 is made up of 14 amino acids. The germline V gene has CDR1 SGHRS and CDR2 YFSETQ. Losses at the gene ends were 3 bases for V and 5 bases for J; bases not matched to a gene: 7. CDR3 region: CASSSRQGPNEQYF. The CDR3 bases are TGCGCCAGCAGCTCCAGACAGGGGCCGAACGAGCAGTACTTC. Full variable domain (missing parts from reference TRBV5-1 and TRBJ2-7): KAGVTQTPRYLIKTRGQQVTLSCSPISGHRSVSWYQQTPGQGLQFLFEYFSETQRNKGNFPGRFSGRQFSNSRSEMNVSTLELGDSALYLCASSSRQGPNEQYFGPGTRLTVT.

This clonotype was observed at least ten times. The chain links TRBV7-2 to TRBJ2-7; no definite D call. From germline, CDR1 is SGHTA and CDR2 FQGNSA. V lost 7 bases and J 0 bases, leaving 10 bases between the germline ends. The CDR3 length is 13 residues. The CDR3 is CASTSHPSYEQYF. The CDR3 DNA is TGTGCCAGCACCTCCCATCCCTCCTACGAGCAGTACTTC.

This clonotype was seen a few times. This chain uses TRBV29-1 with TRBJ2-1; D perhaps matches TRBD1 (6 bases). V was pared by 1 base and J by 0 bases, with 10 bases between. Germline V gives CDR1 SQVTM, CDR2 ANQGSEA. CDR3 length equals 15 residues. In nucleotides, the CDR3 is TGCAGCGTTGAAGGGGGGCAGCGCTCCTACAATGAGCAGTTCTTC. Translated: CSVEGGQRSYNEQFF.

The V call is TRBV6-6, the J call TRBJ2-3, with D uncertain. Looked up from germline, CDR1 is MNHNY and CDR2 is SVGAGI (reference sequence). V was shortened by 5 bases and J by 4 bases, with 7 bases between the two germline ends. This CDR3 has 12 residues. The CDR3 DNA reads TGTGCCAGCAGTCCGGCCGCAGATACGCAGTATTTT. It specifies CASSPAADTQYF.

This clonotype was picked up a small number of times. The V and J genes are TRBV13 and TRBJ2-5; TRBD1 aligns across 7 bases. Germline V gene lookup returns CDR1 PRHDT and CDR2 FYEKMQ (reference sequence). The CDR3 length is 15 residues. The V and J ends lost 5 bases and 4 bases, in that order; junction bases with no gene match: 10. CDR3 nucleotides: TGTGCCAGCAGCGGCAGAGGGTCAGGGGGAGAGACCCAGTACTTC. The encoded protein is CASSGRGSGGETQYF. Variable domain in full (rest from reference TRBV13 and TRBJ2-5): AAGVIQSPRHLIKEKRETATLKCYPIPRHDTVYWYQQGPGQDPQFLISFYEKMQSDKGSIPDRFSAQQFSDYHSELNMSSLELGDSALYFCASSGRGSGGETQYFGPGTRLLVL.

V and J are TRBV7-9 and TRBJ1-6; TRBD1 might be the D (5 bases). The CDR3 totals 17 residues. Germline CDR1 and CDR2: SEHNR and FQNEAQ (reference sequence). V dropped 5 bases and J dropped 7 bases, with 21 bases sitting between them. DNA for the CDR3: TGTGCCAGCAGCCCGATCGGCAGGGAAACTATAAATTCACCCCTCCACTTT. Translating gives CASSPIGRETINSPLHF. Full variable domain (outside the CDR3, taken from reference TRBV7-9 and TRBJ1-6): DTGVSQNPRHKITKRGQNVTFRCDPISEHNRLYWYRQTLGQGPEFLTYFQNEAQLEKSRLLSDRFSAERPKGSFSTLEIQRTEQGDSAMYLCASSPIGRETINSPLHFGNGTRLTVT.

The V call is TRBV10-3, the J call TRBJ2-2, with D perhaps TRBD1 or TRBD2 (5 bases each). Trimming removed 0 bases from V and 1 base from J, with 9 bases in between. Per the germline V gene, CDR1 is ENHRY and CDR2 is SYGVKD. CDR3 length: 16 residues. CDR3 DNA sequence: TGTGCCATCAGTGAGTCCGGGACCAAGAACACCGGGGAGCTGTTTTTT. It yields the protein CAISESGTKNTGELFF.

The chain combines TRBV7-6 with TRBJ2-1; TRBD2 might be the D (6 bases). V dropped 5 bases and J dropped 5 bases, with 16 bases sitting between them. This CDR3 contains 15 residues. Germline-derived CDR1 and CDR2 are SGHVS and FNYEAQ. The CDR3 DNA reads TGTGCCAGCAGCGTGAGCGGGCCGCATAACAATGAGCAGTTCTTC. Translated, it gives CASSVSGPHNNEQFF.

The sample holds a few counts of this clonotype. The rearrangement joins TRBV6-1 to TRBJ2-3, with D perhaps matching TRBD1 or TRBD2 (6 bases each). CDR3 length equals 16 residues. Germline V lookup: CDR1 MNHNS, CDR2 SASEGT. Trimming took off 3 bases at V and 2 bases at J, with 15 bases between the two ends. CDR3 in amino acids: CASSEPPGAVTDTQYF. CDR3 DNA sequence: TGTGCCAGCAGTGAGCCACCGGGGGCCGTCACAGATACGCAGTATTTT.

The chain is built from TRBV4-1 and TRBJ1-3; the D is unclear. V was pared by 3 bases and J by 7 bases, with 13 bases between. The CDR3 sequence is 14 residues long. Germline lookup yields CDR1 MGHRA and CDR2 YSYEKL. CDR3 bases: TGCGCCAGCAGCCAGGTCTCCTTCGGGAACACCATATATTTT. It is translated as CASSQVSFGNTIYF.

This clonotype was observed a handful of times. The CDR3 region has the DNA TGTGCCAGCAGCCGCGGGACAGGAAGAACCGGGGAGCTGTTTTTT. Its translation is CASSRGTGRTGELFF. V gene TRBV3-1 combines with J gene TRBJ2-2; 8 bases agree with TRBD1. Germline CDR1 reads LGHDT; CDR2 reads YNNKEL (reference sequence). The V segment lost 4 bases and the J segment 5 bases; nucleotides outside the gene matches: 6. This CDR3 region has 15 residues.

This clonotype showed up just a few times. The chain employs TRBV20-1 and TRBJ2-1, with D possibly being TRBD2 (5 bases). The length of the CDR3 is 11 residues. V lost 0 bases to trimming and J lost 8 bases, with 5 bases between them. Per the germline V gene, CDR1 is DFQATT and CDR2 is SNEGSKA (reference sequence). Here the CDR3 reads CSARERDEQFF. The CDR3 coding sequence is TGCAGTGCTAGAGAGAGGGATGAGCAGTTCTTC.

This clonotype was found a few times. The genes are TRBV27 and TRBJ1-6; the match to TRBD1 covers 7 bases. Germline V gene lookup returns CDR1 MNHEY and CDR2 SMNVEV (reference sequence). Germline trimming cut 8 bases from V and 4 bases from J; bases unmatched to any gene: 5. The CDR3 is made up of 14 amino acids. The CDR3 nucleotides read TGTGCCAGCGGGGACAGATTATATAATTCACCCCTCCACTTT. It is translated as CASGDRLYNSPLHF.

This clonotype was seen a handful of times. The genes are TRBV18 and TRBJ1-1; a weak D match, TRBD1 (5 bases). CDR3 size: 14 residues. The V end lost 5 bases, the J end lost 8 bases, and 18 bases lay between the germline ends. Germline lookup yields CDR1 KGHSH and CDR2 LQKENI. CDR3 in amino acids: CASSSETGVLEAFF. The DNA of the CDR3 is TGTGCCAGCTCATCAGAGACGGGGGTCTTGGAAGCTTTCTTT.

The rearrangement links TRBV5-1 to TRBJ2-2; 12 bases fit TRBD2. Germline V CDR1 and CDR2: SGHRS, YFSETQ. The CDR3 is 14 amino acids. Losses at the gene ends were 5 bases for V and 7 bases for J; bases not matched to a gene: 3. As DNA, the CDR3 is TGCGCCAGCAGAGCGACTAGCGGGGGCGGGGAGCTGTTTTTT. This encodes CASRATSGGGELFF. Drawing the rest from reference TRBV5-1 and TRBJ2-2, the complete variable domain is KAGVTQTPRYLIKTRGQQVTLSCSPISGHRSVSWYQQTPGQGLQFLFEYFSETQRNKGNFPGRFSGRQFSNSRSEMNVSTLELGDSALYLCASRATSGGGELFFGEGSRLTVL.